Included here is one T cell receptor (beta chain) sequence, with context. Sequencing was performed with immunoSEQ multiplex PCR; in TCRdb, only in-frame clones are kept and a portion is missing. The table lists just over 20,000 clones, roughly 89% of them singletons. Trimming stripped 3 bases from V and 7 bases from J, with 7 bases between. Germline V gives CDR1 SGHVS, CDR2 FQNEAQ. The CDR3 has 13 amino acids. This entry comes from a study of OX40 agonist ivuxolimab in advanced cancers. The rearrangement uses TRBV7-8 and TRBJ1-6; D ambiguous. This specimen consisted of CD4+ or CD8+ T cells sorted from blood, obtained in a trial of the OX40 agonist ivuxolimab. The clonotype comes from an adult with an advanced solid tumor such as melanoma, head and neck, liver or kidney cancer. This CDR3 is CASSLAGNSPLHF. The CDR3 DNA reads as TGTGCCAGCAGCTTGGCGGGAAATTCACCCCTCCACTTT.